This record concerns one T cell receptor beta chain sequence. Its specificity is not known. The sample is drawn from a study of cytomegalovirus exposure and HLA in healthy donors. The study drew the donors from its roughly 130-subject validation cohort, separate from the approximately 700-subject first cohort. Findings of the study overall: Rare TCR sequences predominated, though certain public TCRs were found in many donors. In vitro data verified a few CMV-associated chains as specific for CMV antigens. The study listed some 160 cytomegalovirus-associated TCR beta chains.

The J segment lost 2 bases and the V segment lost 3 bases, leaving 3 bases of the junction unmatched. Germline lookup yields CDR1 LNHDA and CDR2 SQIVND (reference sequence). CDR3 length: 14 residues. Profiled with immunoSEQ multiplex PCR; TCRdb holds only in-frame clones, not every one. The sample has about 73,000 clones; roughly 95% are singletons. The rearrangement links TRBV19 to TRBJ1-2; 7 bases line up with TRBD1. The sample consisted of PBMCs. The sequence derives from a man aged 18 to 30 in good health and CMV-seronegative. Here the CDR3 DNA reads TGTGCCAGTAGTATTGGCAGGGGGAACTATGGCTACACCTTC. This gives the protein CASSIGRGNYGYTF. Full variable domain (rest looked up from reference TRBV19 and TRBJ1-2): DGGITQSPKYLFRKEGQNVTLSCEQNLNHDAMYWYRQDPGQGLRLIYYSQIVNDFQKGDIAEGYSVSREKKESFPLTVTSAQKNPTAFYLCASSIGRGNYGYTFGSGTRLTVV.